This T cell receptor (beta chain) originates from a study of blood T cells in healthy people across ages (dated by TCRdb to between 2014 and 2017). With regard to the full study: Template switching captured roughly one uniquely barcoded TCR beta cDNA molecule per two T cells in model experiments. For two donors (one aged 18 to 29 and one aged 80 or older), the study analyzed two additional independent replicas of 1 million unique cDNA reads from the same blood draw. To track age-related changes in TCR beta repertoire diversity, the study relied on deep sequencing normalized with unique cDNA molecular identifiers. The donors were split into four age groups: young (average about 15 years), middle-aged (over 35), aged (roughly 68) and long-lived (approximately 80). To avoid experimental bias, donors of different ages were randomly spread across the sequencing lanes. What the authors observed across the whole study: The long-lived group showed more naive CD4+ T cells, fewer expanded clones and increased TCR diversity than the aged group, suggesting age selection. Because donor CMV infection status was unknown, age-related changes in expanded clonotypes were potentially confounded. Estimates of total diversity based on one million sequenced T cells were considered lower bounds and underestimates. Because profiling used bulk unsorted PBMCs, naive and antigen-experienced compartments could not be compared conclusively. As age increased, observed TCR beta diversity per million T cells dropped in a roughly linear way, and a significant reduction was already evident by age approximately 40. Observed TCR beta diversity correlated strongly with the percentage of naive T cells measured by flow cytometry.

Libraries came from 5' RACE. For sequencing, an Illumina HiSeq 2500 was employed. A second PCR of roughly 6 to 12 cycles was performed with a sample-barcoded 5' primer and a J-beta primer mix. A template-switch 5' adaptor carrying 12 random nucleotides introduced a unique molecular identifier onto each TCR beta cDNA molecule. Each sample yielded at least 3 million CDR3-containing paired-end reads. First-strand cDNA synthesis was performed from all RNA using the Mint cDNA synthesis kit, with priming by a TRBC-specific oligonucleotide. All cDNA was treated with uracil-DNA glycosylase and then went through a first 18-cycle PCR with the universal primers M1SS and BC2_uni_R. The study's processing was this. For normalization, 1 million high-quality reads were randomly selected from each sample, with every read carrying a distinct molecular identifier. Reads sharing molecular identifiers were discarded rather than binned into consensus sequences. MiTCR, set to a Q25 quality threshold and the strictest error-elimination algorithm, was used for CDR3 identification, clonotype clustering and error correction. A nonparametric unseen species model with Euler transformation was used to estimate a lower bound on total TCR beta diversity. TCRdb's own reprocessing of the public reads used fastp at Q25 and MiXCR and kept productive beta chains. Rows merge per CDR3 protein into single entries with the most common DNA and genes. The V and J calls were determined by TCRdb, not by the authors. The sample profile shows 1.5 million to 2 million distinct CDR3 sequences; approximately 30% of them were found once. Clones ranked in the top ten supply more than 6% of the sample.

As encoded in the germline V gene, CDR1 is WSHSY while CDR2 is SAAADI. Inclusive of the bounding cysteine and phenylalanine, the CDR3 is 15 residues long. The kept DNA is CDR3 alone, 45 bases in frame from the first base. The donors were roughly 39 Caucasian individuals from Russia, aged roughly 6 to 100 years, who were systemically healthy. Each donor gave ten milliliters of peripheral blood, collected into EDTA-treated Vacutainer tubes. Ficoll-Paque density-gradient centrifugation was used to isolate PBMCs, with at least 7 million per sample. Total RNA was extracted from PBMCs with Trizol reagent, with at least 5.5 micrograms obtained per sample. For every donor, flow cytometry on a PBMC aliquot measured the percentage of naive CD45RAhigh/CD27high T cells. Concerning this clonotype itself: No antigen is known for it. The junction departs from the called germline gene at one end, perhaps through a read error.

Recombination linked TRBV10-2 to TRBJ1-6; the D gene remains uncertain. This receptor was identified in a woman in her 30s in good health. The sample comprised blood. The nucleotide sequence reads TGCGCCTGCAGTGATCGAGGGAGAATCAATTCACCCCTCCACTTT. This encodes CACSDRGRINSPLHF.